This TCR beta chain was sequenced for a study of cytomegalovirus exposure and HLA in healthy donors. Vbeta (60) and Jbeta (13) primers were used in the PCR. TCRdb's table, derived via immunoSEQ multiplex PCR, lists solely in-frame clones and lacks some. The sample lists 150,000 to 200,000 clones, 82% occurring once. The count of this clone is one. Trimming removed 2 bases from V and 7 bases from J; junction bases left unmatched: 10. The CDR3 runs 15 residues. The V gene's germline CDR1 is SGHTA and CDR2 FQGNSA. The chain joins TRBV7-2 to TRBJ2-7; 8 positions match TRBD2. The material sequenced was PBMCs. This clonotype was sampled from a girl aged 2-10 years in good health and CMV-seropositive. The CDR3 sequence: CASSLSGTRLEEQYF. The CDR3 DNA follows: TGTGCCAGCAGCTTATCCGGGACTAGACTGGAAGAGCAGTACTTC.